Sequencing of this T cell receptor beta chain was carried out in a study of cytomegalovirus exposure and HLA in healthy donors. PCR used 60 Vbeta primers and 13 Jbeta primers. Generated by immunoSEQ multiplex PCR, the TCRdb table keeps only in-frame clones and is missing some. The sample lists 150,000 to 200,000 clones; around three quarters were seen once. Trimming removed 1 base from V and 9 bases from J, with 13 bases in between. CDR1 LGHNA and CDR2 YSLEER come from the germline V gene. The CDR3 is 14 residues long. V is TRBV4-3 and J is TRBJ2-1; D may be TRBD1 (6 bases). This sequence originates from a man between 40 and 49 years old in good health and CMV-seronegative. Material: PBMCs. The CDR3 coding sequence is TGCGCCAGCAGCCAAGCCCAGGGGCTTACTGAGCAGTTCTTC. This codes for CASSQAQGLTEQFF.